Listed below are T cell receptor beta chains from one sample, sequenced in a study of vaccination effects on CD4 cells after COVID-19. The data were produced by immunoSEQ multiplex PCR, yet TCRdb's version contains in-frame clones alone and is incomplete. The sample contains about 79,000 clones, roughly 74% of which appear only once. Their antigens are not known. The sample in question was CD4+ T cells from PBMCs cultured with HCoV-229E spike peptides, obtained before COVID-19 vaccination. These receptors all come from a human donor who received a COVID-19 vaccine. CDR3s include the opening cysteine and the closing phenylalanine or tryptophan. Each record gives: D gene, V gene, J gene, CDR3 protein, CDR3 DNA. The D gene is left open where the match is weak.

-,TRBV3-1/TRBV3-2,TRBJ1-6,CASSNDNLSSYNSPLHF,TGTGCCAGCAGCAACGACAACTTGAGCTCCTATAATTCACCCCTCCACTTT
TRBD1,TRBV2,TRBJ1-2,CASSEDRQGAGGYTF,TGTGCCAGCAGTGAAGATCGACAGGGGGCGGGAGGCTACACCTTC
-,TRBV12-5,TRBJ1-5,CASAPATGQNQPQHF,TGTGCTAGTGCCCCTGCGACAGGCCAGAATCAGCCCCAGCATTTT
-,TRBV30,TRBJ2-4,CAWSVQGASIQYF,TGTGCCTGGAGTGTACAGGGAGCGAGCATTCAGTACTTC
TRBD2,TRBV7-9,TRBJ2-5,CASSPERGRETQYF,TGTGCCAGCAGCCCAGAGCGGGGGCGAGAGACCCAGTACTTC
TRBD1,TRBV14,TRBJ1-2,CASSETHFAGGNYGYTF,TGTGCCAGCAGTGAGACTCATTTCGCAGGGGGCAACTATGGCTACACCTTC
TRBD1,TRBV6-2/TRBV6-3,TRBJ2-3,CASSRTGERHTQYF,TGTGCCAGCAGCAGGACAGGGGAGAGGCATACGCAGTATTTT
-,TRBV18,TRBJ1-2,CASSPPSSGDYGYTF,TGTGCCAGCTCACCACCGAGCTCAGGTGACTATGGCTACACCTTC
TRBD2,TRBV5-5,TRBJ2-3,CASSSPGLAGPGDTQYF,TGTGCCAGCAGCTCTCCGGGACTAGCGGGGCCAGGGGATACGCAGTATTTT
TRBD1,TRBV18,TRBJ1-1,CASSPTGGETEAFF,TGTGCCAGCTCACCGACAGGGGGGGAGACTGAAGCTTTCTTT